This entry concerns a single TCR beta chain. At one boundary the junction diverges from the germline segment, which might be a read error. This CDR3 comprises 13 residues. Looked up from germline, CDR1 is MNHNY and CDR2 is SVGAGI (reference sequence). The sample originates from a study of shared clonotypes between healthy human individuals. Each of the donors was a healthy adult who was HIV-negative and had not had a recent acute infection or vaccination. Each subset's genomic DNA was shared equally among a number of immunoSEQ plates. TCRdb's copy holds only in-frame clones and misses some; the assay was immunoSEQ multiplex PCR. This sample has some 1.4 million clones, with roughly 95% found just once.

The TCR sequence derives from a man aged 30-40 years in good health. The sample taken for sequencing was naive CD4+ T cells sorted from blood. Subset given: CD45RA+ positively selected. The chain carries TRBV6-6 and TRBJ1-2; D gene uncertain. The CDR3 DNA follows: TGTGCCAGCACCCAGAGCGATTCCTATGCCTACACCTTC. It encodes CASTQSDSYAYTF.